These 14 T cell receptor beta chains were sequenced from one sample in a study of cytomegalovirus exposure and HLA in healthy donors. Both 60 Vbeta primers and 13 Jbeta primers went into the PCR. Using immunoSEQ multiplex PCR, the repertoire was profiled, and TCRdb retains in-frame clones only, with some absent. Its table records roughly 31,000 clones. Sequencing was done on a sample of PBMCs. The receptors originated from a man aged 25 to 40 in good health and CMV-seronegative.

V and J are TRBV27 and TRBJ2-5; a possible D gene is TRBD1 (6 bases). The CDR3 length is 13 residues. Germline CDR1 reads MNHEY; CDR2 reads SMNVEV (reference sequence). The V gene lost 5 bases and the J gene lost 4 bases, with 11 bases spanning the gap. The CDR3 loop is CASSRGWGETQYF. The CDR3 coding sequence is TGTGCCAGCAGTAGGGGGTGGGGAGAGACCCAGTACTTC.

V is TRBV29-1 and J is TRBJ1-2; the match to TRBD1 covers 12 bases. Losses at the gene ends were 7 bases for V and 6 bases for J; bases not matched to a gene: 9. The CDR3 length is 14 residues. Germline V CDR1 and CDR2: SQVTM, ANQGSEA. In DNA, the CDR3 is TGCAGCGGGCAATCCGGGACAGGGGGCAATGGCTACACCTTC. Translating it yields CSGQSGTGGNGYTF.

The CDR3 region is CASTAVERSTDTQYF. In DNA form, the CDR3 reads TGTGCCAGCACGGCCGTCGAGCGGAGCACAGATACGCAGTATTTT. This chain uses TRBV9 with TRBJ2-3; TRBD2 might be the D (5 bases). V lost 6 bases and J lost 0, with 14 bases in between. This CDR3 has 15 residues. The germline V gene encodes CDR1 SGDLS and CDR2 YYNGEE.

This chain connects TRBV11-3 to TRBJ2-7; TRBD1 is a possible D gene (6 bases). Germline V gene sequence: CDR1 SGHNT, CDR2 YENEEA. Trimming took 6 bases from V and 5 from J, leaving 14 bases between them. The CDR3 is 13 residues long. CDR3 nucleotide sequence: TGTGCCAGCAGAATTTTACAGGGCCACGAGCAGTACTTC. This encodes CASRILQGHEQYF.

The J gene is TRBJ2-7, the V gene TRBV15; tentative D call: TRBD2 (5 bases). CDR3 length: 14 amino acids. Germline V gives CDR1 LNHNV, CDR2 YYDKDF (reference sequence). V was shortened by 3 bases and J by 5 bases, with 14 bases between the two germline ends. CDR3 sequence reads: CATSSRWTSDEQYF. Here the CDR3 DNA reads TGTGCCACCAGCAGCCGCTGGACTTCGGACGAGCAGTACTTC.

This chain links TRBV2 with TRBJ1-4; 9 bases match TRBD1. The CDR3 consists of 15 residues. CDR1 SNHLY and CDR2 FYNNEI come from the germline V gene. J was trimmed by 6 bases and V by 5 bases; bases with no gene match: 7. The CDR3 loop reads CASSRTGVGDEKLFF. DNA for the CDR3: TGTGCCAGCAGTCGGACAGGGGTAGGGGATGAAAAACTGTTTTTT.

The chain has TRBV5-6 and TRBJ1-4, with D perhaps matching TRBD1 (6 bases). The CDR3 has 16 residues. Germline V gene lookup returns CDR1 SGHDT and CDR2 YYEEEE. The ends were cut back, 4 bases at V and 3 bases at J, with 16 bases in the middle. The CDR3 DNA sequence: TGTGCCAGCAGCCTCAGTCTTGAGGGGGCTAATGAAAAACTGTTTTTT. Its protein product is CASSLSLEGANEKLFF.

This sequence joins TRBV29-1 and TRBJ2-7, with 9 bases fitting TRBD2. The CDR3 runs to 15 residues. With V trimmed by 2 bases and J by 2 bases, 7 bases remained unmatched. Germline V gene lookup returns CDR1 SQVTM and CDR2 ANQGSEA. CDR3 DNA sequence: TGCAGCGTTGAAACGGTGGCTAGCGGGACCTACGAGCAGTACTTC. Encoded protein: CSVETVASGTYEQYF.

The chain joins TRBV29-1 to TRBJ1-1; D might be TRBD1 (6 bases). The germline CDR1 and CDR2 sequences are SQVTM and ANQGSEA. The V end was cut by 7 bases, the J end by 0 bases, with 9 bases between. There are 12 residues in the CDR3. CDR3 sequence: CSGGDMNTEAFF. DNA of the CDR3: TGCAGCGGAGGGGACATGAACACTGAAGCTTTCTTT.

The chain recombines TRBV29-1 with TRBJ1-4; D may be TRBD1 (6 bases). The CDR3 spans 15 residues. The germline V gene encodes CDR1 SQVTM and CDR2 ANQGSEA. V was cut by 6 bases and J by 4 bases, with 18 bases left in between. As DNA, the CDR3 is TGCAGCGTGGAGGCGTACAGGGATGGTAATGAAAAACTGTTTTTT. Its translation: CSVEAYRDGNEKLFF.

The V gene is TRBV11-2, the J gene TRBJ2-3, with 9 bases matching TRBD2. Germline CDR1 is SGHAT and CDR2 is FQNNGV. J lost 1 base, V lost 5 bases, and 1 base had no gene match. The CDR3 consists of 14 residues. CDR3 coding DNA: TGTGCCAGCAGCCGGACTAGCGGCACAGATACGCAGTATTTT. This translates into CASSRTSGTDTQYF.

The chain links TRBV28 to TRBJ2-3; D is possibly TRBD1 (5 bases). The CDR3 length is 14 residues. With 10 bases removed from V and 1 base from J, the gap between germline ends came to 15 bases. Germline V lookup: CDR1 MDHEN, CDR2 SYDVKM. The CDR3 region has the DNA TGTGCCACCAGATACCAGGGTGGCACAGATACGCAGTATTTT. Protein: CATRYQGGTDTQYF.

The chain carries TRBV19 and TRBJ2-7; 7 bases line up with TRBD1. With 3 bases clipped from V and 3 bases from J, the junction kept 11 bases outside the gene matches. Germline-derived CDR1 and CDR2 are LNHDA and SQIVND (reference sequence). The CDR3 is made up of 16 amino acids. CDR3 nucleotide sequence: TGTGCCAGTAGTATCACAACAGGGGCCGGTATCTACGAGCAGTACTTC. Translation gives CASSITTGAGIYEQYF.

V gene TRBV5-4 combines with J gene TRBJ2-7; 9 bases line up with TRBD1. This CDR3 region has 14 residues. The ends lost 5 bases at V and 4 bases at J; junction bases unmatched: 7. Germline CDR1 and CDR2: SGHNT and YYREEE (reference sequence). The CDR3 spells CASSFGTGFYEQYF. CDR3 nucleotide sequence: TGTGCCAGCAGTTTCGGGACAGGGTTTTACGAGCAGTACTTC. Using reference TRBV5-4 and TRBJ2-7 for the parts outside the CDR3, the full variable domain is ETGVTQSPTHLIKTRGQQVTLRCSSQSGHNTVSWYQQALGQGPQFIFQYYREEENGRGNFPPRFSGLQFPNYSSELNVNALELDDSALYLCASSFGTGFYEQYFGPGTRLTVT.